This T cell receptor (beta chain) was sequenced for a study of response to subunit inactivated influenza vaccine. Overall study findings and caveats: Seasonal influenza vaccination, on each occasion, was suggested by the authors to recruit few new T cells.

TCRdb recomputed calls from the RT-PCR reads with MiXCR, one row per CDR3 protein. Here the sample spans fewer than 600,000 distinct CDR3 sequences, 7.2% being singletons. Notes on this clonotype: Its target is not known.

Sequences were derived from PBMCs from blood, sampled 23 months after vaccination. This sequence was found in a man aged 50-75 years who received an inactivated influenza vaccine.

DNA for the CDR3: TGCGCCAGCAGCCATCTTGCCGGGACAGCAGAGCAGTTCTTC. As protein: CASSHLAGTAEQFF. The chain joins TRBV4-1 to TRBJ2-1, with TRBD1 matching 7 bases. In germline, CDR1 is MGHRA, CDR2 YSYEKL. This CDR3 comprises 14 residues. With 3 bases clipped from V and 10 bases from J, the junction kept 9 bases outside the gene matches.